Below are 7 T cell receptor beta chains sequenced from a single sample in a study of beta chain features in type 1 diabetes. The entirety of the isolated RNA underwent reverse transcription, so expressed TCRB transcripts were sequenced. TCRdb's copy holds only in-frame clones and misses some; the assay was immunoSEQ multiplex PCR. The sample lists a few hundred thousand clones; approximately 15% were seen once. The specimen was naive CD4+ T cells from blood. These receptors originate from a man aged 25 to 45 in good health.

The chain recombines TRBV6-6 with TRBJ1-1; D not certain. Trimming removed 4 bases at V and 3 bases at J, with 9 bases between. The CDR3 is made up of 13 amino acids. The germline CDR1 and CDR2 sequences are MNHNY and SVGAGI (reference sequence). The CDR3 DNA reads TGTGCCAGCAGTTGGCAGAGAGACACTGAAGCTTTCTTT. Its translation: CASSWQRDTEAFF.

This chain connects TRBV4-3 to TRBJ1-1; D call uncertain. The germline V and J ends were trimmed by 5 bases and 2 bases, with 9 bases remaining between them. Germline CDR1 is LGHNA and CDR2 is YSLEER. The CDR3 is 13 amino acids. CDR3 residues: CASSVRLNTEAFF. CDR3 DNA sequence: TGCGCCAGCAGCGTCCGGCTTAACACTGAAGCTTTCTTT.

This clone was detected only a few times. The chain combines TRBV5-1 with TRBJ2-6, with D possibly being TRBD2 (6 bases). The CDR3 has 18 amino acids. The ends were cut back, 2 bases at V and 0 bases at J, with 15 bases in the middle. Germline V gene data show CDR1 as SGHRS and CDR2 as YFSETQ. The chain's CDR3 is CASSLWTGAASGANVLTF. The CDR3 nucleotides read TGCGCCAGCAGCTTATGGACGGGAGCCGCCTCTGGGGCCAACGTCCTGACTTTC. Together with reference TRBV5-1 and TRBJ2-6, the CDR3 gives the full variable domain: KAGVTQTPRYLIKTRGQQVTLSCSPISGHRSVSWYQQTPGQGLQFLFEYFSETQRNKGNFPGRFSGRQFSNSRSEMNVSTLELGDSALYLCASSLWTGAASGANVLTFGAGSRLTVL.

This sequence joins TRBV18 and TRBJ2-7; 11 nucleotides match TRBD1. The CDR3 runs 15 residues. V was pared by 4 bases and J by 6 bases, with 8 bases of the junction left unmatched. In germline, CDR1 is KGHSH, CDR2 LQKENI. The CDR3 sequence is CASSRPGQGDREQYF. The CDR3 nucleotides read TGTGCCAGCTCACGCCCGGGACAGGGGGACCGCGAGCAGTACTTC.

This clone was detected only a few times. V is TRBV5-4 and J is TRBJ2-7; possible D gene TRBD2, 6 bases. Germline CDR1 is SGHNT and CDR2 is YYREEE (reference sequence). CDR3 size: 14 residues. Trimming removed 3 bases at V and 3 bases at J, with 13 bases between. CDR3 in amino acids: CASSSGTPRYEQYV. The CDR3 bases are TGTGCCAGCAGCTCCGGGACTCCGCGCTACGAGCAGTACGTC.

The V gene is TRBV7-2, the J gene TRBJ2-5, with TRBD2 matching 8 bases. V lost 4 bases and J lost 5; bases outside the gene matches: 9. The length of the CDR3 is 15 residues. CDR1 SGHTA and CDR2 FQGNSA come from the germline V gene. The CDR3 sequence is CASSSRREGQETQYF. CDR3 DNA: TGTGCCAGCAGCTCCCGTCGGGAGGGCCAGGAGACCCAGTACTTC.

This chain joins TRBV5-6 and TRBJ2-5; tentative D call: TRBD2 (5 bases). The CDR3 is 15 residues long. Germline assignment: CDR1 SGHDT and CDR2 YYEEEE. V was cut by 4 bases and J by 0 bases, with 13 bases left in between. The CDR3 loop reads CASSGRERYQETQYF. The DNA for the CDR3 is TGTGCCAGCAGCGGGCGTGAGCGGTACCAAGAGACCCAGTACTTC.